The sequence of this T cell receptor (beta chain) was determined in a study of blood T cell repertoires in COVID-19. Original data processing: Estimation of nucleated cell counts relied on the amplification of reference gene primers. TCRdb's table, derived via immunoSEQ multiplex PCR, lists solely in-frame clones and lacks some. For V, J and clone size, that table is used; D and trimming come from the DNA. The repertoire holds about 260,000 clones, with over 75% as singletons. Germline V gives CDR1 LGHDT, CDR2 YNNKEL (reference sequence). This CDR3 is built from 13 residues. V was shortened by 4 bases and J by 2 bases, with 9 bases between the two germline ends.

Sequencing input: peripheral blood. This chain connects TRBV3-1 (or the pseudogene TRBV3-2) to TRBJ2-7; D might be TRBD2 (5 bases). The receptor comes from a woman between 50 and 59 years old with acute or convalescent COVID-19. The CDR3 bases are TGTGCCAGCAGCCGAGGGTTCGCCTACGAGCAGTACTTC. Protein sequence: CASSRGFAYEQYF.